The present TCR beta chain was sequenced within a study of T cells in Graves' hyperthyroidism and ophthalmopathy. RNA transcripts gave rise to amplified TCR beta CDR3 regions. The HTBI primer set was used in a first-round RT-PCR of the TCR CDR3. TCRdb ran MiXCR on the multiplex PCR reads and lists one entry per CDR3 protein. There are under 350,000 distinct CDR3 sequences in the sample; roughly an eighth occur only once, and 30% to 35% lies in the top ten. Overall study results and limits: Median prediction lead before ophthalmopathy onset was around 6.9 months with the model.

Exclusion of patients followed from uncontrolled infection, other autoimmune disease, pregnancy or lactation. This clonotype has only a few counts. Its antigen remains unknown. This TCR came from a woman aged 40 to 50 with Graves' ophthalmopathy. The source material was blood.

As DNA, the CDR3 is TGCAGTGCTAGAGTCAGCTACGGGCCCGAGCAGTACTTC. This codes for CSARVSYGPEQYF. V and J are TRBV20-1 and TRBJ2-7; D is unclear. Germline values: CDR1 DFQATT, CDR2 SNEGSKA (reference sequence). Trimming removed 1 base at V and 6 bases at J, with 13 bases between. The CDR3 is 13 amino acids.